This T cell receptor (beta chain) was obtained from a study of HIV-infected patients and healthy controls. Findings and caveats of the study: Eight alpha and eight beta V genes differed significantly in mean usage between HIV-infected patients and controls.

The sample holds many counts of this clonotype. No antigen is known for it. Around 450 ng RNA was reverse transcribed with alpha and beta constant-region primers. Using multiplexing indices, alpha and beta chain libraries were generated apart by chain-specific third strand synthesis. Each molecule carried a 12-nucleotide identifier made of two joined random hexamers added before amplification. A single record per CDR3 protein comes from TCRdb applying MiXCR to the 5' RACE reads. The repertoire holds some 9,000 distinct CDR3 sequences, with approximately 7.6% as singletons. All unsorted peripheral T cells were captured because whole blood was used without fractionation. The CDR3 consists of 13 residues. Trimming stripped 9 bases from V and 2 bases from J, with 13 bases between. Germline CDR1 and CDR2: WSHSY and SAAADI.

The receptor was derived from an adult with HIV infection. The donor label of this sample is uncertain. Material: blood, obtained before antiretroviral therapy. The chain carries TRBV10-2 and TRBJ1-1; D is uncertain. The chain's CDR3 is CASSQTINTEAFF. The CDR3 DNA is TGCGCCAGTTCGCAAACGATAAACACTGAAGCTTTCTTT.